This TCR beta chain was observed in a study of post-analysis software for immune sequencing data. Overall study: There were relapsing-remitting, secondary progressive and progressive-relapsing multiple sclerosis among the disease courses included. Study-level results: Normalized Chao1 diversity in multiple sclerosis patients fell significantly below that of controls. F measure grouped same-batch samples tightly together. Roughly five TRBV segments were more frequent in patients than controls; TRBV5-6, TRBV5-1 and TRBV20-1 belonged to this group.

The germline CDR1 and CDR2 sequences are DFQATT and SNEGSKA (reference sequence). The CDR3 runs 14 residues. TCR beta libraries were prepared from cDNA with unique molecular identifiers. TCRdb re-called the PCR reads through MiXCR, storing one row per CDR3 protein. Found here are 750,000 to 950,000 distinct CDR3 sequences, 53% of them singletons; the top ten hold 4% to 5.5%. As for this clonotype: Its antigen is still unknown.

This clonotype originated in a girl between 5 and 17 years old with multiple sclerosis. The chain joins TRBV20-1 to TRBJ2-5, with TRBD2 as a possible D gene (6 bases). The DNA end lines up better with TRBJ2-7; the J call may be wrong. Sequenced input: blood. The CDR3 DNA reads TGCAGTGCTAGAGTAGCACGGGGGACCGCCGAGCAGTACTTC. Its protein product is CSARVARGTAEQYF.